These T cell receptor beta chains were read from a single sample in a study of blood T cell repertoires in COVID-19. Only in-frame clones appear in the TCRdb table, and some are missing; sequencing was by immunoSEQ multiplex PCR. The sample lists about 150,000 clones, 80% to 90% seen once, with nearly 10% in the top ten. Sample: peripheral blood. These receptors were collected from a woman aged 50 to 65 with acute or convalescent COVID-19. Each CDR3 is given with its conserved first and last residue. D genes are given only for firm matches. Size tells how often a clone was seen (once, few, many) or the class of an expanded clone, and some rows leave it out.

D,V,J,size,CDR3,DNA
.,TRBV4-2,TRBJ1-2,.,CASSQDDGGYGYTF,TGTGCCAGCAGCCAAGATGACGGGGGCTATGGCTACACCTTC
.,TRBV6-5,TRBJ2-2,.,CASSSPGGARTGELFF,TGTGCCAGCAGTTCCCCGGGGGGCGCACGGACCGGGGAGCTGTTTTTT
.,TRBV21-1,TRBJ2-7,.,CASTIRAQGSSYEQYF,TGTGCCAGCACCATTCGGGCCCAGGGGAGCTCCTACGAGCAGTACTTC
.,TRBV27,TRBJ1-5,.,CASSLGQSNQPQHF,TGTGCCAGCAGTTTAGGACAAAGCAATCAGCCCCAGCATTTT
TRBD1,TRBV2,TRBJ2-5,.,CASSRDSQETQYF,TGTGCCAGCAGTAGGGACAGCCAAGAGACCCAGTACTTC
TRBD2,TRBV5-4,TRBJ2-1,few,CASSLASSREREQFF,TGTGCCAGCAGCTTGGCCTCGTCGCGGGAGCGTGAGCAGTTCTTC
.,TRBV24-1,TRBJ2-6,.,CATSAPGLTGANVLTF,TGTGCCACCAGTGCTCCAGGTTTGACTGGGGCCAACGTCCTGACTTTC
TRBD1,TRBV6-5,TRBJ2-3,.,CASTGTGWTDTQYF,TGTGCCAGCACCGGGACAGGGTGGACAGATACGCAGTATTTT
.,TRBV2,TRBJ1-1,.,CASRAGLNTEAFF,TGTGCCTCACGGGCAGGGCTTAACACTGAAGCTTTCTTT
.,TRBV3-1/TRBV3-2,TRBJ2-7,.,CASSSTYEQYF,TGTGCCAGCAGCTCTACCTACGAGCAGTACTTC
TRBD1,TRBV27,TRBJ1-5,.,CASSIATGVVPQHF,TGTGCCAGCAGTATAGCCACAGGGGTCGTGCCCCAGCATTTT
.,TRBV6-2/TRBV6-3,TRBJ1-1,.,CASSLFLTEAFF,TGTGCCAGCAGTCTCTTTCTCACTGAAGCTTTCTTT
TRBD1,TRBV3-1/TRBV3-2,TRBJ2-5,.,CASSEDRADQETQYF,TGTGCCAGCAGCGAAGACAGGGCAGACCAAGAGACCCAGTACTTC
.,TRBV28,TRBJ1-1,.,CASSFSRGDFF,TGTGCCAGCAGTTTTAGTAGGGGCGATTTCTTT